Each of the 18 T cell receptor beta chains below was sequenced from the same sample in a study of T cells in Graves' hyperthyroidism and ophthalmopathy. The CDR3 regions of TCR beta were amplified from RNA transcripts. TCR CDR3 regions were first amplified by RT-PCR with HTBI primers. TCRdb fed the multiplex PCR reads into MiXCR, producing one record per CDR3 protein. The table records hundreds of thousands of distinct CDR3 sequences, about an eighth of them present only once. Sequencing used blood. The origin of the receptors is a man in his fifties or sixties with Graves' ophthalmopathy.

The CDR3 bases are TGTGCCAGCAGGGCTGGGACTAGCGGTAACAATGAGCAGTTCTTC. This codes for CASRAGTSGNNEQFF. This chain joins TRBV7-9 and TRBJ2-1; 11 nucleotides line up with TRBD2. Germline V lookup: CDR1 SEHNR, CDR2 FQNEAQ (reference sequence). The trim removed 6 bases at V and 5 bases at J, leaving 6 bases unmatched. CDR3 length: 15 amino acids.

In its sample, this clonotype was seen a few times. V and J are TRBV28 and TRBJ2-7; D is possibly TRBD2 (5 bases). V was pared by 7 bases and J by 4 bases, with 14 bases between. Germline V CDR1 and CDR2: MDHEN, SYDVKM. The CDR3 has 13 amino acids. Here the CDR3 reads CASNRARVYEQYF. In nucleotides, the CDR3 is TGTGCCAGCAATAGGGCGAGGGTGTACGAGCAGTACTTC.

This clonotype was counted at least ten times. The chain links TRBV14 to TRBJ2-7; 10 positions agree with TRBD2. Germline V lookup: CDR1 SGHDN, CDR2 FVKESK. The CDR3 runs 19 residues. The junction had 13 bases not matched to a gene; V was cut back by 0 bases and J by 2 bases. CDR3 sequence: CASSQDRWTSGTSTYEQYF. The CDR3 DNA reads as TGTGCCAGCAGCCAAGATCGTTGGACTAGCGGCACCAGTACCTACGAGCAGTACTTC.

There are a few counts of this clonotype. The V call is TRBV24-1, the J call TRBJ2-7; TRBD1 matches 7 bases. The V gene end was trimmed by 9 bases and the J gene end by 0 bases; junction bases not matched to a gene: 4. CDR3 length: 13 residues. CDR1 KGHDR and CDR2 SFDVKD come from the germline V gene. The CDR3 nucleotides are TGTGCCACCCGGGACAGCTTCTCCTACGAGCAGTACTTC. Its translation: CATRDSFSYEQYF.

This clonotype was seen at least ten times. The J gene is TRBJ1-1, the V gene TRBV6-1, with 8 bases lining up with TRBD1. CDR3 length: 16 amino acids. V gave up 6 bases and J gave up 1 base; unmatched junction bases: 10. Per germline, CDR1 MNHNS and CDR2 SASEGT. The CDR3 spells CASRTGVGGGNTEAFF. CDR3 bases: TGTGCCAGCAGGACAGGGGTGGGGGGGGGGAACACTGAAGCTTTCTTT.

This clonotype was counted a few times. A much larger clonotype is one base distant, so this may be a read error. The V gene is TRBV20-1, the J gene TRBJ1-2; D ambiguous. With 3 bases removed from V and 2 bases from J, the gap between germline ends came to 13 bases. This CDR3 spans 14 amino acids. CDR1 DFQATT and CDR2 SNEGSKA come from the germline V gene (reference sequence). The CDR3 is CSASAGIGNYGYTF. The CDR3 DNA reads as TGCAGTGCTAGCGCCGGGATAGGGAACTATGGCTACACCTTC.

The chain links TRBV4-1 to TRBJ2-7; maybe TRBD2 (5 bases). Germline V gene data show CDR1 as MGHRA and CDR2 as YSYEKL. Trimming left V 0 bases short and J 6 bases short, with 15 bases between. The CDR3 runs 15 residues. CDR3: CASSQDQVSRGEQYF. In DNA, the CDR3 is TGCGCCAGCAGCCAAGATCAAGTATCCCGGGGCGAGCAGTACTTC.

A few counts support this clonotype. The chain couples TRBV12-3 or TRBV12-4 to TRBJ2-3; D is unclear. The CDR3 is 13 amino acids. As DNA, the CDR3 is TGTGCTACTGACCAACCTAAAACAGATACGCAGTATTTT. It encodes CATDQPKTDTQYF.

This clonotype came up many times. The chain is built from TRBV7-9 and TRBJ1-5; D may be TRBD1 (5 bases). Between the trimmed V and J ends, which lost 5 bases and 0 bases, there was a span of 14 bases. CDR3 length equals 16 residues. CDR1 and CDR2 from the germline V gene are SEHNR and FQNEAQ (reference sequence). CDR3 coding DNA: TGTGCCAGCAGCCCCCTGGACACGTATAGCAATCAGCCCCAGCATTTT. As protein: CASSPLDTYSNQPQHF.

The V gene is TRBV6-1, the J gene TRBJ1-4; D is undetermined. V gave up 5 bases and J gave up 0 bases, with 10 bases separating them. The length of the CDR3 is 15 residues. Looked up from germline, CDR1 is MNHNS and CDR2 is SASEGT. CDR3 amino acids: CASSYIAATNEKLFF. The CDR3 DNA is TGTGCCAGCAGTTATATCGCGGCAACTAATGAAAAACTGTTTTTT.

This clonotype occurred a few times. The J gene is TRBJ2-2, the V gene TRBV5-1; a weak D match, TRBD1 (5 bases). The length of the CDR3 is 15 residues. The V end lost 1 base, the J end lost 4 bases, and 11 bases lay between the germline ends. Germline values: CDR1 SGHRS, CDR2 YFSETQ. The CDR3 protein is CASSLSGPATGELFF. Written as DNA, the CDR3 is TGCGCCAGCAGCTTGTCAGGGCCTGCCACCGGGGAGCTGTTTTTT.

On this clonotype: A read error may explain this, as a much larger clone is one base away. The chain employs TRBV5-1 and TRBJ2-1; D is unresolved. Germline V gene lookup returns CDR1 SGHRS and CDR2 YFSETQ. The CDR3 sequence is 13 residues long. CDR3 nucleotides: TGCGCCAGCAGCTTCATACCCACAGATGAGCAGTCCTTC. Its translation is CASSFIPTDEQSF.

This clonotype came up a few times. This sequence joins TRBV28 and TRBJ2-7; the match to TRBD2 covers 12 bases. Germline V lookup: CDR1 MDHEN, CDR2 SYDVKM. There are 16 residues in the CDR3. V dropped 6 bases and J dropped 3; count of bases not matched to a gene: 9. CDR3 region: CASSRRLAGVSYEQYF. The CDR3 nucleotides are TGTGCCAGCAGCCGTCGACTAGCGGGAGTTAGCTACGAGCAGTACTTC.

This clonotype came up a few times. This chain uses TRBV7-9 with TRBJ2-3, with D possibly TRBD2 on 5 matching bases. Trimming cost V 5 bases and J 2 bases, with 29 bases left between them. Germline V lookup: CDR1 SEHNR, CDR2 FQNEAQ (reference sequence). The CDR3 extends over 20 amino acids. The CDR3 DNA reads TGTGCCAGCAGCCAGATCTTATATCAAGGTCCGGGAATCGTCACAGATACGCAGTATTTT. Translating it yields CASSQILYQGPGIVTDTQYF.

This clonotype was seen ten or more times. The chain is built from TRBV20-1 and TRBJ2-3; 7 nucleotides agree with TRBD1. The CDR3 runs to 14 residues. J gave up 0 bases and V 5 bases, and 5 bases lay outside the gene matches. Per germline, CDR1 DFQATT and CDR2 SNEGSKA (reference sequence). The CDR3 reads CSASGTASTDTQYF. As DNA, the CDR3 is TGCAGTGCTTCCGGGACAGCCAGCACAGATACGCAGTATTTT.

This clonotype was picked up many times. The rearrangement joins TRBV7-9 to TRBJ1-1, with D tentatively TRBD1 (5 bases). This CDR3 region has 13 residues. V lost 9 bases, J lost 3 bases, and 14 bases lay in between. Per the germline V gene, CDR1 is SEHNR and CDR2 is FQNEAQ (reference sequence). CDR3 bases: TGTGCCAGAAAGGAACAGGTGGACACTGAAGCTTTCTTT. Translated: CARKEQVDTEAFF.

This clonotype was detected a few times. This chain uses TRBV10-3 with TRBJ2-5; D tentatively fits TRBD1 or TRBD2 (5 bases each). This CDR3 has 15 amino acids. Trimming pared 2 bases from V and 0 bases from J, leaving 10 bases between. The germline V gene encodes CDR1 ENHRY and CDR2 SYGVKD. In DNA, the CDR3 is TGTGCCATCAGTGAGGGGGGTAGATACCAAGAGACCCAGTACTTC. This gives the protein CAISEGGRYQETQYF.

This clonotype was found a few times. The V call is TRBV19, the J call TRBJ1-2, with TRBD1 matching 9 bases. Trimming at V came to 5 bases and at J to 8 bases, leaving 6 bases not matched to a gene. The germline gives CDR1 LNHDA, CDR2 SQIVND (reference sequence). This CDR3 is 13 amino acids long. DNA for the CDR3: TGTGCCAGTAGTGTACAGGGGGCAAGGGGCTACACCTTC. It specifies CASSVQGARGYTF.